The present T cell receptor beta chain was sequenced within a study of T cells after yellow fever vaccination (dated by TCRdb to between 2018 and 2021). In the study overall: The SMART-Seq v4 Ultra Low Input RNA kit was used to prepare libraries from fractions with low cell numbers. Bulk PBMC replicates and cell subsets were isolated from blood drawn at multiple timepoints before and after both primary and secondary immunization. Two healthy male donors, one aged 18 to 30 and one aged 30 to 40 years, made up the cohort. To follow T-cell clones before and after both primary and booster YFV17D yellow fever vaccination, bulk TCR alpha and beta repertoires underwent longitudinal sequencing.

About this clonotype: What this receptor recognizes is not known. No much larger clone is present one base from it, and per-base qualities are unavailable.

The sample's treatment or condition label, decoded: live attenuated yellow fever vaccine strain. A standard Ficoll-Paque protocol was used to isolate PBMCs from peripheral blood. Dynabeads CD4 and CD8 positive selection kits were used to isolate CD4 and CD8 T-cell fractions. RNA was extracted with TriZol from bulk PBMCs, CD4 and CD8 fractions, and dextramer-positive and dextramer-negative fractions. General study outcomes and caveats: Because abundant contaminating clonotypes from the bulk population could be contained in FACS-sorted repertoires, computational filtering was required. Because the study included only two donors, the extent to which the findings can be generalized is limited. A small fraction of clonotypes showed up in both the CD4 and CD8 compartments, probably as a result of convergent recombination. After the booster, most of the clones that had expanded following primary vaccination were detected again (approximately 95% of CD4 and 80% to 90% of CD8), which suggests that memory was broadly maintained. Compared with the primary T-cell response, the secondary T-cell response was faster but weaker, reaching its peak on day 5 rather than on day 15.

The CDR3 measures 17 amino acids from cysteine to phenylalanine. Kept here is only the CDR3 DNA, which spans 51 bases and is read in frame from base 1. CDR1 and CDR2, looked up from the germline V gene, are SGHVS and FQNEAQ. The germline V end is reduced by 1 base and the J end by 4 bases; junction bases left unmatched: 8. The instrument given in TCRdb is Illumina NovaSeq 6000. TCR cDNA was synthesized by 5'RACE template switching, which introduced a universal primer site and unique molecular identifiers. cDNA synthesis was primed from both the TCR alpha and TCR beta constant segments. Libraries were amplified in two PCR steps, with sample barcodes and sequencing adapters added in the second step. Sequencing of libraries was performed on Illumina HiSeq 2500 (2x100 bp) or NovaSeq (2x150 bp). As for the authors' bioinformatics: MIGEC handled demultiplexing of reads and collapsing into UMI consensus sequences, while MiXCR performed V(D)J alignment. Vaccine-responding clonotypes were defined with edgeR using replicate PBMC samples, requiring FDR below 0.01 and a log2 fold change above 5 up to day 15. CD4 or CD8 identity was assigned to each bulk clonotype according to whether the clonotype was present at higher abundance in the sequenced CD4 repertoire or the sequenced CD8 repertoire. TCRdb cleaned the public reads at Q25 with fastp, built clones with MiXCR and kept in-frame beta chains. Under each unique CDR3 protein, matching rows form one entry showing the most common genes and DNA. The V and J calls were determined by TCRdb, not by the authors. In this sample the table shows around 320,000 distinct CDR3 sequences, around 10% of which occur a single time. Around 3.2% of the sample is taken by the ten largest.

The receptor's source is a man aged 18 to 29 who received the YFV17D yellow fever vaccine. Sequencing was performed on CD4+ T cells sorted from PBMCs, taken 45 days after the yellow fever booster vaccination. The chain links TRBV7-8 with TRBJ2-5, with 11 bases in between that match TRBD2. The DNA sequence is given as TGTGCCAGCAGCTTAGTGATTAGCGGGGGGGCATTAGAGACCCAGTACTTC. Translation gives CASSLVISGGALETQYF.